This T cell receptor (beta chain) is drawn from a study of T cells in Graves' hyperthyroidism and ophthalmopathy. Study information: Once the initial diagnosis was made, peripheral blood was obtained before any treatment.

To note about this clonotype: The antigen is unknown.

TCR beta CDR3 regions were amplified from RNA. The primer set for the first-round RT-PCR of the TCR CDR3 was HTBI. TCRdb re-called the multiplex PCR reads through MiXCR, storing one row per CDR3 protein. Of about 700,000 distinct CDR3 sequences listed, approximately 14% are singletons. J lost 13 bases, V lost 3 bases, and 4 bases had no gene match. There are 11 residues in the CDR3. From germline, CDR1 is LGHNT and CDR2 FRNRAP. Study-level findings and limits: Ophthalmopathy cases were set apart from stable hyperthyroidism by a 13 V-J model. Onset of ophthalmopathy came a median approximately 6.5 months after the model predicted it.

The sequence was collected from a woman aged 18-30 years with Graves' hyperthyroidism. The sequencing input was blood. This sequence joins TRBV12-5 and TRBJ2-5; 8 positions agree with TRBD2. The CDR3 sequence is CASGFILAGYF. CDR3 sequence (DNA): TGTGCTAGTGGTTTCATCCTAGCGGGGTACTTC.